These 8 T cell receptor beta chains were all obtained from the same sample, sequenced in a study of cytomegalovirus exposure and HLA in healthy donors. Vbeta (60) and Jbeta (13) primers were used in the PCR. TCRdb's table, derived via immunoSEQ multiplex PCR, lists solely in-frame clones and lacks some. The sample records under 150,000 clones, 80% to 85% being singletons. Input material: PBMCs. The receptors here all came from a male donor in good health and CMV-seronegative.

The chain joins TRBV30 to TRBJ1-1; 8 bases agree with TRBD1. V dropped 8 bases and J dropped 5; count of bases not matched to a gene: 7. Germline lookup yields CDR1 GTSNPN and CDR2 SVGIG (reference sequence). CDR3 size: 12 residues. This CDR3 reads CAGGQGATEAFF. The CDR3 DNA follows: TGTGCCGGAGGACAGGGTGCGACTGAAGCTTTCTTT.

The chain has TRBV29-1 and TRBJ1-2; 8 nucleotides line up with TRBD1. The CDR3 has 12 amino acids. Germline V gene lookup returns CDR1 SQVTM and CDR2 ANQGSEA. V gave up 7 bases and J gave up 6 bases; unmatched junction bases: 7. DNA for the CDR3: TGCAGCGCTGGACAGGGCTCGGATGGCTACACCTTC. The encoded protein is CSAGQGSDGYTF.

The chain couples TRBV7-9 to TRBJ2-1, with 14 bases aligning to TRBD2. With V trimmed by 2 bases and J by 8 bases, 8 bases remained unmatched. CDR1 is SEHNR, CDR2 FQNEAQ, per germline (reference sequence). This CDR3 spans 17 amino acids. CDR3 sequence (DNA): TGTGCCAGCAGCTTATCGGGACTAGCGGGAGTCGGAGATGAGCAGTTCTTC. Its translation: CASSLSGLAGVGDEQFF.

The chain links TRBV5-1 to TRBJ1-5; TRBD1 matches at 10 bases. The CDR3 has 15 amino acids. Per germline, CDR1 SGHRS and CDR2 YFSETQ. J lost 4 bases, V lost 4 bases, and 5 bases had no gene match. The CDR3 DNA follows: TGCGCCAGCAGCCCCGGGACAGGGGTAAATCAGCCCCAGCATTTT. It yields the protein CASSPGTGVNQPQHF.

The V and J genes are TRBV6-5 and TRBJ2-7, with 9 bases that match TRBD1. CDR3 length: 15 residues. Trimming took 5 bases from V and 7 from J; bases not matched to a gene: 12. The germline V gene encodes CDR1 MNHEY and CDR2 SVGAGI. CDR3 region: CASSSAWTGVGEQYF. The CDR3 nucleotides are TGTGCCAGCAGTAGCGCATGGACAGGGGTGGGGGAGCAGTACTTC.

The chain is built from TRBV7-2 and TRBJ1-5; 7 bases are shared with TRBD1. The CDR3 length is 17 residues. The germline V gene encodes CDR1 SGHTA and CDR2 FQGNSA. J gave up 7 bases and V 1 base, and 13 bases lay outside the gene matches. DNA for the CDR3: TGTGCCAGCAGCTTAGACAGGGGCCTAGCGAGCGGACAGCCCCAGCATTTT. Its protein is CASSLDRGLASGQPQHF.

The V and J genes are TRBV6-6 and TRBJ1-2; possible D gene TRBD1, 5 bases. V was pared by 0 bases and J by 4 bases, with 6 bases between. This CDR3 is 13 amino acids long. CDR1 is MNHNY and CDR2 is SVGAGI in the germline V gene (reference sequence). The CDR3 coding sequence is TGTGCCAGCAGTTACTCGACAGTCTATGGCTACACCTTC. Translating gives CASSYSTVYGYTF.

The chain has TRBV29-1 and TRBJ2-7; D may be TRBD2 (6 bases). CDR1 SQVTM and CDR2 ANQGSEA come from the germline V gene. This CDR3 is built from 12 residues. Trimming shortened V by 7 bases and J by 5 bases, and 15 bases separated the two germline ends. The CDR3 protein is CSAHRAGNEQYF. The CDR3 bases are TGCAGCGCTCACCGGGCGGGGAACGAGCAGTACTTC.